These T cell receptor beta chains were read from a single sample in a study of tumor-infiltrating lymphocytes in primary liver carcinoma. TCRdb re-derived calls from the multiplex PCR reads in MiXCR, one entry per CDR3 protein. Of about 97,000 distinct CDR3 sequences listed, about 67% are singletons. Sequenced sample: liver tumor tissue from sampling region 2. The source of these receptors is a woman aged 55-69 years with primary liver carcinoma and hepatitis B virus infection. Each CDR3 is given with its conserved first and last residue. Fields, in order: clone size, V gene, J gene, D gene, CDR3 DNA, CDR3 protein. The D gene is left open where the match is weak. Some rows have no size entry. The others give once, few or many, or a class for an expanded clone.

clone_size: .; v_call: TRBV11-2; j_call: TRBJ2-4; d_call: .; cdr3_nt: TGTGCCAGCAGCTTAGATGGTTTAGGGCGCGACATTCAGTATTTC; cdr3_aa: CASSLDGLGRDIQYF
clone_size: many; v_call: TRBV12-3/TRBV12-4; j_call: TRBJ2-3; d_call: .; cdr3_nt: TGTGCCAGCAGTTCCACCCTAGGGGGAACAGATACGCAGTATTTT; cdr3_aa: CASSSTLGGTDTQYF
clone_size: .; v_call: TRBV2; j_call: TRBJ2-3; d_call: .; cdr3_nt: TGTGCCAGCACACATCCCCCAGCAATAACACAGTATTTT; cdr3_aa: CASTHPPAITQYF
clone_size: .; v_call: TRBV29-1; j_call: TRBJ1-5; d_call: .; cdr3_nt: TGCAGCCTTCGTCTCGGGAGCAATCAGCCCCAGCATTTT; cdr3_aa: CSLRLGSNQPQHF
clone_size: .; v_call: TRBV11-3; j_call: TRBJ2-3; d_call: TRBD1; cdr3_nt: TGTGGCAGCAGCCATCGGACAGGTACAGGTACGCAGTATTTT; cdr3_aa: CGSSHRTGTGTQYF
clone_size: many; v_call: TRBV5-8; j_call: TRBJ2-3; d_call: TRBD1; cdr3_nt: TGTGCCAGCAGCTTCGGACAGGCCACAGATACGCAGTATTTT; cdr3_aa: CASSFGQATDTQYF
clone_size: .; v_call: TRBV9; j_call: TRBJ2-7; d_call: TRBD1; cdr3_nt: TGTGCCAGCAGCGTAGAAACAGGGGGAACCTACGAGCAGTACTTC; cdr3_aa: CASSVETGGTYEQYF
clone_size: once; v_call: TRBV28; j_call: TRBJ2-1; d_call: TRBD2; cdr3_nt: TGTGCCAGCAGACTAGCGGGAGGATACAATGAGCAGTCCTTC; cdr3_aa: CASRLAGGYNEQSF
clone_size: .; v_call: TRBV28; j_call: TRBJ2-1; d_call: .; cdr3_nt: TGTGCCAGCGGTTATGGGGGATCTTCCTACGATGAGCAGTTCTTC; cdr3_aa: CASGYGGSSYDEQFF
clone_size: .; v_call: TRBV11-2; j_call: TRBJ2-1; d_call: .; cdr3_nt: TGTGCCTGCAGCTTGTCCTTCCAATACAATGAGCAGCTCTTC; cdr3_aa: CACSLSFQYNEQLF
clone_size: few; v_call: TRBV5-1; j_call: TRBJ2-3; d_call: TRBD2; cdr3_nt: TGCGCCAGCAGCTTGGAGCGGGGAATGGCAGATACGCAGTATTTT; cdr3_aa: CASSLERGMADTQYF
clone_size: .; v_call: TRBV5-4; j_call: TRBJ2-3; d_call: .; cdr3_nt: TGTACCAGCAGCTCACCTCGGACAGACAGAGATACGCAGTATTTT; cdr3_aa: CTSSSPRTDRDTQYF
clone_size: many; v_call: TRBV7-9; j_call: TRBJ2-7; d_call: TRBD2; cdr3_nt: TGTGCCAGCAGCTTTGGACTAGCGGGGCCCTACGAGCAGTACTTC; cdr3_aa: CASSFGLAGPYEQYF
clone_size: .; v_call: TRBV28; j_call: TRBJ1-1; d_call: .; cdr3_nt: TGTGCCAGCAGTTTATTATCAGTGGCTGAAGCTTTCTTT; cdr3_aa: CASSLLSVAEAFF
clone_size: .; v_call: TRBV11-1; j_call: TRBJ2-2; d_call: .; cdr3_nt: TGTACCAGCAGCGCCCAGCCATTCCTAGTTAACACCCGGGAACTGTTTTTT; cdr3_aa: CTSSAQPFLVNTRELFF
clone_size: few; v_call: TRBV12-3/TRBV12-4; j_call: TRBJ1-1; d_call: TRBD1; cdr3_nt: TGTGCCAGCAGCCGACAGGGGAACGCTGGAGCTTTCTTT; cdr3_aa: CASSRQGNAGAFF
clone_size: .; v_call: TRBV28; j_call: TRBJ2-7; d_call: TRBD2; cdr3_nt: TGTGCCAGCAGTTTATGGACCGGGACTAGCGGCTCCTACGAGCAGTACTTC; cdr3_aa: CASSLWTGTSGSYEQYF
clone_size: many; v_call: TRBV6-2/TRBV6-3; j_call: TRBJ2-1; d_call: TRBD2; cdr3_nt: TGTGCCAGCAGTTACTCGATGGGACTAGGGGAAGAGTTCTTC; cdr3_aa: CASSYSMGLGEEFF